The 14 T cell receptor beta chains presented below share a single source sample, sequenced in a study of neurological immune-mediated disorders. MiXCR was run by TCRdb on the 5' RACE reads, yielding one entry per CDR3 protein. The sample carries 55,000 to 70,000 distinct CDR3 sequences, roughly an eighth recorded once. The sample consisted of PBMCs. The receptor source for this set is a man aged 55-75 years in good health.

The sample holds many counts of this clonotype. The chain combines TRBV20-1 with TRBJ2-4; the D is unclear. Trimming cost V 3 bases and J 9 bases, with 9 bases left between them. The germline CDR1 and CDR2 sequences are DFQATT and SNEGSKA (reference sequence). The CDR3 spans 11 residues. The CDR3 DNA reads as TGCAGTGCTAGTCCCGGGTTCATTCAGTACTTC. It specifies CSASPGFIQYF.

This clonotype was observed many times. The genes are TRBV20-1 and TRBJ1-5; D is ambiguous. Germline assignment: CDR1 DFQATT and CDR2 SNEGSKA (reference sequence). The CDR3 runs to 16 residues. Trimming removed 0 bases at V and 0 bases at J, with 12 bases between. This CDR3 reads CSARDQARYSNQPQHF. CDR3 coding DNA: TGCAGTGCTAGAGATCAAGCAAGATATAGCAATCAGCCCCAGCATTTT.

The V call is TRBV3-1, the J call TRBJ2-5; 12 positions match TRBD2. The CDR3 spans 16 residues. Losses at the gene ends were 6 bases for V and 1 base for J; bases not matched to a gene: 6. CDR1 and CDR2 (germline): LGHDT, YNNKEL (reference sequence). CDR3 sequence reads: CASRRRTSGTQETQYF. As DNA, the CDR3 is TGTGCCAGCAGACGCCGGACTAGCGGGACCCAAGAGACCCAGTACTTC.

This clonotype was picked up many times. The genes are TRBV6-5 and TRBJ2-1; a weak D match, TRBD2 (7 bases). The CDR3 length is 16 residues. The V end was cut by 7 bases, the J end by 5 bases, with 21 bases between. Germline V CDR1 and CDR2: MNHEY, SVGAGI. CDR3 loop: CASNNPGGGKNNEQFF. CDR3 coding DNA: TGTGCCAGCAACAACCCGGGGGGCGGGAAGAACAATGAGCAGTTCTTC.

This clonotype was counted many times. CDR3 sequence: CSASYIGGSEKLFF. The CDR3 DNA follows: TGCAGTGCTAGCTACATCGGGGGTAGTGAAAAACTGTTTTTT. The rearrangement uses TRBV20-1 and TRBJ1-4; weak D call: TRBD1 (5 bases). Trimming took 3 bases from V and 7 from J, leaving 15 bases between them. The CDR3 consists of 14 residues. Germline values: CDR1 DFQATT, CDR2 SNEGSKA (reference sequence).

This clonotype was counted ten times or more. This rearrangement joins TRBV20-1 to TRBJ2-7; D gene ambiguous. The V gene's germline CDR1 is DFQATT and CDR2 SNEGSKA (reference sequence). The CDR3 contains 14 residues. Trimming took off 0 bases at V and 3 bases at J, with 12 bases between the two ends. This chain's CDR3 is CSARDTQGFYEQYF. CDR3 in DNA: TGCAGTGCTAGAGATACCCAAGGGTTCTACGAGCAGTACTTC.

Many counts were recorded for this clonotype. This chain uses TRBV5-6 with TRBJ2-5; possibly TRBD2 for D (6 bases). V gave up 6 bases and J gave up 1 base, with 19 bases separating them. Germline V gives CDR1 SGHDT, CDR2 YYEEEE. The CDR3 totals 16 residues. The CDR3 spells CASTHWRGRGQETQYF. The CDR3 region has the DNA TGTGCCAGCACCCACTGGCGGGGTCGGGGCCAAGAGACCCAGTACTTC.

This clonotype was seen many times. V gene TRBV7-9 combines with J gene TRBJ2-5, with D uncertain. The CDR3 is 14 amino acids. V was clipped by 8 bases and J by 2 bases, with 15 bases between them. Per the germline V gene, CDR1 is SEHNR and CDR2 is FQNEAQ (reference sequence). The DNA of the CDR3 is TGTGCCAGCGGCAAGGTATCCAGTCAAGAGACCCAGTACTTC. Its protein product is CASGKVSSQETQYF. The entire variable domain, with the rest obtained from reference TRBV7-9 and TRBJ2-5, is as follows: DTGVSQNPRHKITKRGQNVTFRCDPISEHNRLYWYRQTLGQGPEFLTYFQNEAQLEKSRLLSDRFSAERPKGSFSTLEIQRTEQGDSAMYLCASGKVSSQETQYFGPGTRLLVL.

This clonotype has a count of ten or more. This sequence joins TRBV5-1 and TRBJ2-1, with a possible D match to TRBD2 (6 bases). The ends were cut back, 0 bases at V and 7 bases at J, with 14 bases in the middle. The CDR3 extends over 15 amino acids. The germline V gene has CDR1 SGHRS and CDR2 YFSETQ. The CDR3 bases are TGCGCCAGCAGCTTGGGTCCGGGGGTCGTGAATGAGCAGTTCTTC. Amino acids: CASSLGPGVVNEQFF.

This clonotype appeared many times. The chain uses TRBV12-3 or TRBV12-4 and TRBJ2-3, with 12 positions matching TRBD2. V shed 6 bases and J 0 bases; nucleotides not matched to a gene: 4. The CDR3 is 16 residues long. In DNA, the CDR3 is TGTGCCAGCAGCCTCGGACTAGCGGGGAGCACAGATACGCAGTATTTT. Translating it yields CASSLGLAGSTDTQYF.

The chain carries TRBV7-2 and TRBJ1-4, with 7 bases aligning to TRBD1. V dropped 1 base and J dropped 7; count of bases not matched to a gene: 12. Germline V CDR1 and CDR2: SGHTA, FQGNSA. This CDR3 has 17 residues. The DNA of the CDR3 is TGTGCCAGCAGCTTAGGAGAGACAGGGTTGGATTTTGAAAAACTGTTTTTT. This gives the protein CASSLGETGLDFEKLFF.

This clonotype was counted at least ten times. The chain has TRBV13 and TRBJ2-1; TRBD2 matches at 12 bases. CDR1 and CDR2 from the germline V gene are PRHDT and FYEKMQ (reference sequence). The CDR3 covers 15 residues. The trim removed 4 bases at V and 7 bases at J, leaving 5 bases unmatched. The CDR3 DNA reads as TGTGCCAGCAGCTGGGGTACTAGCGGGGGGAATGAGCAGTTCTTC. It yields the protein CASSWGTSGGNEQFF.

This clonotype showed up many times. The chain has TRBV20-1 and TRBJ1-2, with 7 positions matching TRBD1. Germline CDR1 is DFQATT and CDR2 is SNEGSKA (reference sequence). There are 11 residues in the CDR3. V gave up 5 bases and J gave up 3 bases; unmatched junction bases: 0. The CDR3 is CSADRDYGYTF. The CDR3 nucleotides are TGCAGTGCTGACAGGGACTATGGCTACACCTTC.

The sample holds many counts of this clonotype. The V call is TRBV14, the J call TRBJ2-1; TRBD2 matches 9 bases. Per the germline V gene, CDR1 is SGHDN and CDR2 is FVKESK. Unmatched junction bases numbered 11, after V lost 4 bases and J lost 4 bases. This CDR3 is built from 17 residues. CDR3 sequence (DNA): TGTGCCAGCAGCCCAAGAATAGGGCGGGGGGGGTACAATGAGCAGTTCTTC. Residues: CASSPRIGRGGYNEQFF.